This T cell receptor (beta chain) was recovered during a study of T cell clonality in common variable immunodeficiency. Sequencing used immunoSEQ multiplex PCR; TCRdb keeps in-frame clones, though not all of them. The sample counts approximately 60,000 clones, none seen once; the ten largest own 0.83%. This clone has ten or more counts. From the germline J gene comes the end of the CDR3, since the read stops 3 residues before it. The CDR3 has 18 amino acids. Germline CDR1 SGHRS, CDR2 YFSETQ. V shed 5 bases, J shed 4 bases, and the junction held 20 bases outside the gene matches. Sequencing used peripheral blood mononuclear cells. The chain is built from TRBV5-1 and TRBJ2-5; TRBD2 aligns across 7 bases. The clonotype originates from a person between 18 and 70 years old in good health. CDR3 protein: CASSSTSGGWGMRETQYF. CDR3 DNA, as far as it was read: TGCGCCAGCAGTTCCACCTCGGGGGGATGGGGCATGCGAGAGACC.